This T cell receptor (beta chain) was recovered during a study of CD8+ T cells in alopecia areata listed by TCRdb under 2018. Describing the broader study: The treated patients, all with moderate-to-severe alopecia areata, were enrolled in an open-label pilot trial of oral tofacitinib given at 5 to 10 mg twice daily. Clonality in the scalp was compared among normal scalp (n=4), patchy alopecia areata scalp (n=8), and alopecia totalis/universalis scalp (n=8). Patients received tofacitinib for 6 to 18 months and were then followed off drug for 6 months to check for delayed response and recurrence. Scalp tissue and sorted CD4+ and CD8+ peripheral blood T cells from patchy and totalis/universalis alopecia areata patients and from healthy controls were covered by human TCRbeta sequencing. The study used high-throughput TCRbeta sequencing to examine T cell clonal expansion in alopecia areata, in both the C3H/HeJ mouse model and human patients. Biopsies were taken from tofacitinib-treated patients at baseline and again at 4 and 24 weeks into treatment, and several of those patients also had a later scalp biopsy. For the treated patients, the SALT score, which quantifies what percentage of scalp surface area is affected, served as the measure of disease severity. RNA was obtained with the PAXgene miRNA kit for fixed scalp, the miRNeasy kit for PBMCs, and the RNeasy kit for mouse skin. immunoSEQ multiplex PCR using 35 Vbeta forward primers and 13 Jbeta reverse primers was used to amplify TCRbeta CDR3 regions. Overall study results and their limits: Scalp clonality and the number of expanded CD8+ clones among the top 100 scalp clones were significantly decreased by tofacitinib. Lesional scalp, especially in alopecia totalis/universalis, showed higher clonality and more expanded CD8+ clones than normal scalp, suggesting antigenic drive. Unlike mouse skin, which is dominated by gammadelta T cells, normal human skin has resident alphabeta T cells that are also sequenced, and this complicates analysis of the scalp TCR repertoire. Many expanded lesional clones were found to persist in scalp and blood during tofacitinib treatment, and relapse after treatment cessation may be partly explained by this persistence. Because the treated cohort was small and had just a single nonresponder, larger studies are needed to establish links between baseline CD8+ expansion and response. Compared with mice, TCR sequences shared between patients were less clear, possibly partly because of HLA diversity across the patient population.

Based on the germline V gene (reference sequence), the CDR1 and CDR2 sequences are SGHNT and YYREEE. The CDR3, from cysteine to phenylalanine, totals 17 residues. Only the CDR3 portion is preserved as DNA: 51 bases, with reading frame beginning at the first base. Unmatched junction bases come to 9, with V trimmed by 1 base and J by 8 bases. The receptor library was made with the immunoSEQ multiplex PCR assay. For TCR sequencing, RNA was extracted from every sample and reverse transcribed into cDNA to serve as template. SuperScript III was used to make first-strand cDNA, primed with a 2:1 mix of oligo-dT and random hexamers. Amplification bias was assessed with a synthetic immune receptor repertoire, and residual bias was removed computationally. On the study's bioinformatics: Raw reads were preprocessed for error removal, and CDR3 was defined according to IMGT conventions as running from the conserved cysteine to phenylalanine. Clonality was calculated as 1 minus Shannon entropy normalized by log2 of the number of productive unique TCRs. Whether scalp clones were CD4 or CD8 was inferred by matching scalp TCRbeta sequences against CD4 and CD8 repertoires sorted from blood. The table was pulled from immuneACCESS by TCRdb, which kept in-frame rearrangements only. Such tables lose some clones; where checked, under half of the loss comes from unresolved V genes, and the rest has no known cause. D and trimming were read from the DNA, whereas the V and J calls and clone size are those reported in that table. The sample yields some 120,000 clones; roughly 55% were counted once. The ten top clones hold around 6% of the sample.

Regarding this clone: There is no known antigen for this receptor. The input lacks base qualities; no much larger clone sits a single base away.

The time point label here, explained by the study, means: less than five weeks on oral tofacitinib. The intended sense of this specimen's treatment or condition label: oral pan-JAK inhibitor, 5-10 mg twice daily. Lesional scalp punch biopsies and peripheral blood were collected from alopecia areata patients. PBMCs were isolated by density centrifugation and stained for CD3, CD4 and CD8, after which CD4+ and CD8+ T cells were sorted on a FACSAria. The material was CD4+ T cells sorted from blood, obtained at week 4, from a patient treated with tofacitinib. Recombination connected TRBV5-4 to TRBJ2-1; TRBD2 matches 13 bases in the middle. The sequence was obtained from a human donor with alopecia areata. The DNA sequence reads TGTGCCAGCAGCTTGAGGACTAGCGGGGGCCCCACGGATGAGCAGTTCTTC. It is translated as CASSLRTSGGPTDEQFF.